Listed below are T cell receptor beta chains from one sample, sequenced in a study of shared T cell receptors in the human thymus. Sequenced by immunoSEQ multiplex PCR; TCRdb stores in-frame clones only, minus some. Of about 660,000 clones listed, about 89% are singletons. This same sample was also part of a study on human thymus T cells.

Sequencing was done on a sample of thymocytes. Receptor source: a boy younger than two with a congenital heart defect. The CDR3 runs from the conserved cysteine through the conserved F or W. The D gene is left open where the match is weak. Some rows mark clone size as missing; the rest say once, few, many or name a class of expanded clone.

D gene	V gene	clone size	J gene	CDR3 DNA	CDR3 protein
.	TRBV6-5	.	TRBJ1-1	TGTGCCAGCAGTCAACAACAGGGAGGGGGGACTGAAGCTTTCTTT	CASSQQQGGGTEAFF
TRBD2	TRBV5-6	.	TRBJ2-1	TGTGCCAGCAGCTTGCAGCGGGAGGGTTACAATGAGCAGTTCTTC	CASSLQREGYNEQFF
.	TRBV5-6	.	TRBJ2-5	TGTGCCAGCAGCTTGGCCAACAGGATTGTCGAGACCCAGTACTTC	CASSLANRIVETQYF
TRBD2	TRBV5-6	.	TRBJ2-1	TGTGCCAGCAGCTTGCGAGGACTAGCCAACTACAATGAGCAGTTCTTC	CASSLRGLANYNEQFF
TRBD1	TRBV5-6	.	TRBJ1-4	TGTGCCAGCAGCAGAAGATCGCGGGGACAGCAACTGGGTGAAAAACTGTTTTTT	CASSRRSRGQQLGEKLFF
.	TRBV4-2	.	TRBJ2-5	TGTGCCAGCAGCCTGCCCGGGACACTTCAAGAGACCCAGTACTTC	CASSLPGTLQETQYF
.	TRBV1	once	TRBJ2-3	TGCACCAGCACGATTCGGGGGACTAAAAAGTATTTT	CTSTIRGTKKYF
TRBD1	TRBV5-1	.	TRBJ1-1	TGCGCCAGCAGCCCCCGACAGGGGGTAAGTGAAGCTTTCTTT	CASSPRQGVSEAFF
TRBD2	TRBV5-1	.	TRBJ2-5	TGCGCCAGCAGCTTGGTTGGACTAGCGCCTATTCACCAAGAGACCCAGTACTTC	CASSLVGLAPIHQETQYF
TRBD1	TRBV6-6	.	TRBJ2-4	TGTGCCAGCAAGTTGACAGGGGGGGGCAAAAACATTCAGTACTTC	CASKLTGGGKNIQYF
.	TRBV4-3	.	TRBJ1-6	TGCGCCAGCAGCCAAGTCTACCAAAGCTCCTATAATTCCCCCCTCCACTTT	CASSQVYQSSYNSPLHF
TRBD1	TRBV27	.	TRBJ1-2	TGTGCCAGCAGTAGGACAGGAGCAAACTATGGCTACACCTTC	CASSRTGANYGYTF
.	TRBV4-3	.	TRBJ2-3	TGCGCCAGCAGCCAAGTACAGATCACAGATACGCAGTATTTT	CASSQVQITDTQYF
TRBD1	TRBV29-1	few	TRBJ1-2	TGCAGCCCTCTACTCCTCGACAGGGTATATGGCTACACCTTC	CSPLLLDRVYGYTF
TRBD2	TRBV14	.	TRBJ2-2	TGTGCCAGCAGCCATATAGCGGGGGCGAACACCGGGGAGCTGTTTTTT	CASSHIAGANTGELFF
TRBD2	TRBV4-3	.	TRBJ2-7	TGCGCCAGCAGCCAAGTATTTATCGGAGGGAGGGCCACCTACGAGCAGTACTTC	CASSQVFIGGRATYEQYF
TRBD2	TRBV30	.	TRBJ2-2	TGTGCCTGGAGAACACTGACTAGCGGGAGGGTGGGCACCGGGGAGCTGTTTTTT	CAWRTLTSGRVGTGELFF
.	TRBV5-6	once	TRBJ1-2	TGTGCCAGCAGCTTGCAGGTGAACTATGGCTACACCTTC	CASSLQVNYGYTF
.	TRBV5-1	.	TRBJ1-1	TGCGCCAGCAGCTCCAGGGAGAACACTGAAGCTTTCTTT	CASSSRENTEAFF
.	TRBV4-3	.	TRBJ2-7	TGCGCCAGCAGCCAAGTCGATGGGACAAATACCTACGAGCAGTACTTC	CASSQVDGTNTYEQYF
TRBD1	TRBV25-1	.	TRBJ1-1	TGTGCCAGCAGTGCGGTCAGGGGGGACACTGAAGCTTTCTTT	CASSAVRGDTEAFF
TRBD1	TRBV5-1	.	TRBJ1-1	TGCGCCAGCAGGGATAAACAGGGGAGACAGACTGAAGCTTTCTTT	CASRDKQGRQTEAFF
TRBD1	TRBV7-9	.	TRBJ2-7	TGTGCCAGCAGCTTGAATTGTTCGACAGGGGAAGAGGAGCAGTACTTC	CASSLNCSTGEEEQYF
.	TRBV27	.	TRBJ1-1	TGTGCCAGCAGCAGAGTGGGGCGGAACACTGAAGCTTTCTTT	CASSRVGRNTEAFF
TRBD1	TRBV7-8	.	TRBJ1-5	TGTGCCAGCAGCTTAGCCAGACAGGGCGGGAATCAGCCCCAGCATTTT	CASSLARQGGNQPQHF
TRBD1	TRBV30	.	TRBJ1-6	TGTGCCTGGAGTGTAGGAAAGGGGGCGAACTCCGTACATAATTCCCCCCTCCACTTT	CAWSVGKGANSVHNSPLHF
TRBD1	TRBV10-3	.	TRBJ1-3	TGTGCCATCAGTTACGACAGGGCCGGAAACACCATATATTTT	CAISYDRAGNTIYF
TRBD2	TRBV25-1	.	TRBJ2-3	TGTGCCAGCAGTGTCCCCGGGACTAGCGGGGGGGCAGATACGCAGTATTTT	CASSVPGTSGGADTQYF
TRBD2	TRBV19	.	TRBJ2-7	TGTGCCAGTAGTCCCAGGACTAGCGGGAGCTCCTACGAGCAGTACTTC	CASSPRTSGSSYEQYF
.	TRBV5-1	.	TRBJ2-7	TGCGCCAGCAGCTTTGGCTCAGGCTACGAGCAGTACTTC	CASSFGSGYEQYF
TRBD1	TRBV6-1	once	TRBJ2-7	TGTGCCAGCAGTGATTATGGACAGGGGGTATCCTCCTACGAGCAGTACTTC	CASSDYGQGVSSYEQYF
.	TRBV19	.	TRBJ2-7	TGTGCCAGTAGCCCTAGCCCCACCGGGGTCACCTACGAGCAGTACTTC	CASSPSPTGVTYEQYF
TRBD2	TRBV7-2	.	TRBJ2-1	TGTGCCAGCAGCTGGACTAGCGGGCTCCTCTCCTACAATGAGCAGTTCTTC	CASSWTSGLLSYNEQFF
TRBD2	TRBV7-9	once	TRBJ2-7	TGTGCCAGCAGCTCCATCGGGAGACTAGCGGGAGTCGAATCCTACGAGCAGTACTTC	CASSSIGRLAGVESYEQYF
.	TRBV9	.	TRBJ2-7	TGTGCCAGCAGCGTAGAAATTCCGGGAATTAACAGCTCCTACGAGCAGTACTTC	CASSVEIPGINSSYEQYF
TRBD2	TRBV15	.	TRBJ2-1	TGTGCCACCAGAAGAGGGACTAGCTCCTACAATGAGCAGTTCTTC	CATRRGTSSYNEQFF
.	TRBV28	few	TRBJ2-5	TGTGCCAGCAGTTTGGAGGGTAAAGAGACCCAGTACTTC	CASSLEGKETQYF
.	TRBV4-3	once	TRBJ1-6	TGCGCCAGCAGCCAGGTAACAGGGCTCCATTATAATTCACCCCTCCACTTT	CASSQVTGLHYNSPLHF
TRBD1	TRBV7-2	.	TRBJ1-5	TGTGCCAGCAGCTTACAGAGCGTCCACAATCAGGGGGCGCCGCAGCCCCAGCATTTT	CASSLQSVHNQGAPQPQHF
TRBD2	TRBV6-5	.	TRBJ2-7	TGTGCCGGGGGACTAGCGGGAGACGAGCAGTACTTC	CAGGLAGDEQYF
.	TRBV4-3	.	TRBJ1-3	TGCGCCAGCAGCGGCAGGACAGATGTATACTCTGGAAACACCATATATTTT	CASSGRTDVYSGNTIYF
.	TRBV6-6	.	TRBJ1-5	TGTGCCAGCAGTTACAGTAGGGAGAATCAGCCCCAGCATTTT	CASSYSRENQPQHF
.	TRBV6-1	.	TRBJ1-3	TGTGCCAGCAAAAGTCTTACGAGTAACACCATATATTTT	CASKSLTSNTIYF
TRBD1	TRBV5-1	.	TRBJ2-2	TGCGCCAGCAGCTCAAGCCGGGACAGGGCCGGGGAGCTGTTTTTT	CASSSSRDRAGELFF
TRBD2	TRBV5-1	.	TRBJ2-3	TGCGCCAGCAGCCCAGCGACTAGCGGGAAGAGTTATACGCAGTATTTT	CASSPATSGKSYTQYF